The T cell receptor beta chain under discussion was sequenced for a study of blood T cell repertoires in COVID-19. Germline lookup yields CDR1 LGHNA and CDR2 YSLEER. The CDR3 covers 16 residues. Trimming cost V 1 base and J 4 bases; bases outside gene matches: 5. Here immunoSEQ multiplex PCR was the method, and the copy in TCRdb shows in-frame clones only, minus some. This sample has 170,000 or so clones, with about 87% found just once. This clone was seen just once. The chain uses TRBV4-3 and TRBJ2-2; 8 nucleotides agree with TRBD2. Sequencing was done on a sample of peripheral blood. The receptor's source is a woman under 30 who had recovered from COVID-19. The CDR3 protein is CASSQATGGPTGELFF. The CDR3 region has the DNA TGCGCCAGCAGCCAAGCAACGGGAGGGCCCACCGGGGAGCTGTTTTTT.